Listed below are T cell receptor beta chains from one sample, sequenced in a study of blood T cells in healthy people across ages. TCRdb re-analysed the 5' RACE reads in MiXCR, keeping a single row per CDR3 protein. The sample contains more than 600,000 distinct CDR3 sequences, just under 25% of which appear only once. These same data were also listed under a study on T cells of mothers and their children.

The sequenced material came from blood. The receptors were sampled from a boy aged 5-17 years in good health. Each CDR3 is given with its conserved first and last residue. The D gene is left open where the match is weak. Where a row states a size, it is once, few, many or the class of an expanded clone; other rows omit it.

CDR3nt	CDR3aa	d_gene	len	v_gene	j_gene	abundance
TGTGCCAGCAGCTACGGAGACTCTGGAAACACCATATATTTT	CASSYGDSGNTIYF	.	14	TRBV9	TRBJ1-3	.
TGCAGTGCAGGGGGGACAGCCACAGATACGCAGTATTTT	CSAGGTATDTQYF	.	13	TRBV20-1	TRBJ2-3	.
TGCAGTGCCCAGGAGTTTCAACATGAGCAGCTCTTC	CSAQEFQHEQLF	.	12	TRBV20-1	TRBJ2-1	few
TGTGCCAGCACCTCCAACCCGGGACAGAACTATGGCTACACCTTC	CASTSNPGQNYGYTF	TRBD1	15	TRBV28	TRBJ1-2	few
TGTGCCAGCAGCTTAAAGCGGGGGGATACGCAGTATTTT	CASSLKRGDTQYF	TRBD2	13	TRBV13	TRBJ2-3	few
TGTGCCAGTACAATGGGAGGAGATGGCTACACCTTC	CASTMGGDGYTF	.	12	TRBV19	TRBJ1-2	few
TGTGCCAGCAGCTTTTCCAGGACAGACAAGGGGAACTATGGCTACACCTTC	CASSFSRTDKGNYGYTF	.	17	TRBV7-9	TRBJ1-2	.
TGTGCCATCAGTGGTTTGGGGACTGAAGCTTTCTTT	CAISGLGTEAFF	.	12	TRBV10-3	TRBJ1-1	.
TGCGCCTGCAGCTGGCTAGGACAGGGAGCCAAAAACATTCAGTACTTC	CACSWLGQGAKNIQYF	TRBD1	16	TRBV5-1	TRBJ2-4	few
TGTGCCAGCAGCTTATCCGGAGGTTCCGATGAGCAGTTCTTC	CASSLSGGSDEQFF	.	14	TRBV7-9	TRBJ2-1	.
TGTGCCAGTAGTATCTGGCCAGGGGCTAGGCAGCCCCAGCATTTT	CASSIWPGARQPQHF	.	15	TRBV19	TRBJ1-5	.